This T cell receptor (beta chain) appears in the sequencing data of a study of T cells expressing NK-cell markers. From its re-call of the 5' RACE reads, TCRdb lists each CDR3 protein once, without DNA. The listing contains 350,000 to 450,000 distinct CDR3 sequences. This sequence was found in a man between 18 and 69 years old in good health. The source material was blood T cells: a sorted CD56 or NKG2C T cell subset, CD4+ or CD8+ T cells, or bulk PBMC T cells (not recorded which).

The CDR3 sequence: CASSLANRGGEQFF. This chain connects TRBV5-1 to TRBJ2-1; no DNA is available, so the TRBD1 call from TCRdb remains unchecked. The CDR3 sequence is 14 residues long. Germline CDR1 SGHRS, CDR2 YFSETQ.